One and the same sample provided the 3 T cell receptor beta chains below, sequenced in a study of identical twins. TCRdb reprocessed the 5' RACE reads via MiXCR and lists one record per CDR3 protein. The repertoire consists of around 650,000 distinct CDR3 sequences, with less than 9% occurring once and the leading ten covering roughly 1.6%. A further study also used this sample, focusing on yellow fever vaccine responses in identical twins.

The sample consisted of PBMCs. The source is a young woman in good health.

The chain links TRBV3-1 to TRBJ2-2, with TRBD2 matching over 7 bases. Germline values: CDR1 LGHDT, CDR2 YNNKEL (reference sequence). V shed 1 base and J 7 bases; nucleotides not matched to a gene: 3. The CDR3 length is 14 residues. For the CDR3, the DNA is TGTGCCAGCAGCCAAGGGCTAGCGGACGGGGAGCTGTTTTTT. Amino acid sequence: CASSQGLADGELFF.

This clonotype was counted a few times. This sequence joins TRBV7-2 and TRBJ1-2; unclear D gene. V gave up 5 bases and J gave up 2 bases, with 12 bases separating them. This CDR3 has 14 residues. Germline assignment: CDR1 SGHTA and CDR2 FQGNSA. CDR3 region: CASSPAAENYGYTF. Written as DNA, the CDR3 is TGTGCCAGCAGCCCCGCGGCAGAGAACTATGGCTACACCTTC.

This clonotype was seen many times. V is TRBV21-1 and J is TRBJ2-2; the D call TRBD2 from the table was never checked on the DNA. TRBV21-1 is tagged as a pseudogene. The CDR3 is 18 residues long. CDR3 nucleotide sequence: TGTGCCAGCAGGGAACTAGGAATGCGGGTCTCGAACACCGGGGAGCTGTTTTTT. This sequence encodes CASRELGMRVSNTGELFF.